Shown below are 29 T cell receptor beta chains from a single sample sequenced in a study of siplizumab effects on memory and regulatory T cells. Using immunoSEQ multiplex PCR, the repertoire was profiled, and TCRdb retains in-frame clones only, with some absent. The sample yields about 99,000 clones, about 93% seen once. The sequenced sample consisted of Tregs sorted from blood. Receptor source: a human donor in good health.

The rearrangement links TRBV6-1 to TRBJ2-3; 8 bases align to TRBD2. This CDR3 spans 17 amino acids. CDR1 MNHNS and CDR2 SASEGT come from the germline V gene. The V and J ends lost 3 bases and 7 bases, in that order; junction bases with no gene match: 15. CDR3 nucleotide sequence: TGTGCCAGCAGTGACGGGTTAGGGCAGCGGGGGTCTAATACGCAGTATTTT. Amino acids: CASSDGLGQRGSNTQYF.

This rearrangement joins TRBV4-2 to TRBJ2-7, with D uncertain. V gave up 1 base and J gave up 2 bases, with 9 bases separating them. From germline, CDR1 is LGHNA and CDR2 YNFKEQ. This CDR3 contains 14 residues. The CDR3 loop reads CASSQAIGTYEQYF. As DNA, the CDR3 is TGTGCCAGCAGCCAAGCGATCGGCACCTACGAGCAGTACTTC.

The genes are TRBV19 and TRBJ1-2; 10 bases agree with TRBD1. Germline V gene data show CDR1 as LNHDA and CDR2 as SQIVND (reference sequence). The ends lost 8 bases at V and 2 bases at J; junction bases unmatched: 5. The CDR3 has 14 amino acids. Written as DNA, the CDR3 is TGTGCCAGTGTGGGACAGGGGCGAAACTATGGCTACACCTTC. The encoded protein is CASVGQGRNYGYTF.

The rearrangement joins TRBV10-1 to TRBJ2-1, with D uncertain. This CDR3 spans 13 amino acids. V lost 4 bases, J lost 3 bases, and 7 bases lay in between. Germline CDR1 reads WNHNN; CDR2 reads SYGVQD (reference sequence). The CDR3 protein is CASSAASYNEQFF. As DNA, the CDR3 is TGCGCCAGCAGTGCGGCCAGCTACAATGAGCAGTTCTTC.

The rearrangement uses TRBV25-1 and TRBJ1-3; D is ambiguous. With 6 bases removed from V and 3 bases from J, the gap between germline ends came to 6 bases. Looked up from germline, CDR1 is MGHDK and CDR2 is SYGVNS. The CDR3 covers 12 residues. For the CDR3, the DNA is TGTGCCAGCAGGATGTATGGAAACACCATATATTTT. The encoded protein is CASRMYGNTIYF.

The J gene is TRBJ1-2, the V gene TRBV18, with D tentatively TRBD1 (6 bases). CDR1 is KGHSH, CDR2 LQKENI, per germline. Trimming took off 4 bases at V and 0 bases at J, with 21 bases between the two ends. CDR3 length: 18 residues. The CDR3 reads CASSLSQDSRIANYGYTF. The DNA for the CDR3 is TGTGCCAGCTCACTTTCTCAGGACAGCCGTATAGCTAACTATGGCTACACCTTC. Full variable domain (outside the CDR3, taken from reference TRBV18 and TRBJ1-2): NAGVMQNPRHLVRRRGQEARLRCSPMKGHSHVYWYRQLPEEGLKFMVYLQKENIIDESGMPKERFSAEFPKEGPSILRIQQVVRGDSAAYFCASSLSQDSRIANYGYTFGSGTRLTVV.

The rearrangement joins TRBV11-2 to TRBJ1-5; 11 bases match TRBD1. J was trimmed by 11 bases and V by 3 bases; bases with no gene match: 6. This CDR3 is built from 14 residues. Germline V lookup: CDR1 SGHAT, CDR2 FQNNGV. CDR3 in amino acids: CASSLDRGLSAQHF. The CDR3 region has the DNA TGTGCCAGCAGCTTGGACAGGGGGCTTTCAGCCCAGCATTTT.

This rearrangement joins TRBV5-1 to TRBJ2-2, with D tentatively TRBD1 (5 bases). CDR3 size: 16 residues. The V gene's germline CDR1 is SGHRS and CDR2 YFSETQ. V shed 0 bases and J shed 3 bases, with 12 bases lying between them. The CDR3 reads CASSLVSIGDTGELFF. DNA for the CDR3: TGCGCCAGCAGCTTGGTCTCCATAGGGGACACCGGGGAGCTGTTTTTT.

This chain connects TRBV7-6 to TRBJ1-4; the D gene is possibly TRBD1 (5 bases). The V gene's germline CDR1 is SGHVS and CDR2 FNYEAQ. The CDR3 is made up of 14 amino acids. The ends were cut back, 5 bases at V and 3 bases at J, with 10 bases in the middle. In nucleotides, the CDR3 is TGTGCCAGCAGCGGAGGGGACCCTAATGAAAAACTGTTTTTT. Protein sequence: CASSGGDPNEKLFF. The full variable domain, in which reference TRBV7-6 and TRBJ1-4 provide the parts outside the CDR3, is GAGVSQSPRYKVTKRGQDVALRCDPISGHVSLYWYRQALGQGPEFLTYFNYEAQQDKSGLPNDRFSAERPEGSISTLTIQRTEQRDSAMYRCASSGGDPNEKLFFGSGTQLSVL.

This clone came up once. The gene calls are TRBV7-8 and TRBJ2-7; TRBD1 is a possible D gene (5 bases). The V end lost 6 bases, the J end lost 1 base, and 7 bases lay between the germline ends. Germline V CDR1 and CDR2: SGHVS, FQNEAQ. This CDR3 contains 12 residues. The CDR3 loop is CASRTESYEQYF. DNA for the CDR3: TGTGCCAGCAGGACAGAATCCTACGAGCAGTACTTC. Filled out from reference TRBV7-8 and TRBJ2-7, the complete variable domain reads GAGVSQSPRYKVAKRGQDVALRCDPISGHVSLFWYQQALGQGPEFLTYFQNEAQLDKSGLPSDRFFAERPEGSVSTLKIQRTQQEDSAVYLCASRTESYEQYFGPGTRLTVT.

The J gene is TRBJ1-2, the V gene TRBV6-5; D is perhaps TRBD1 (5 bases). V was cut by 2 bases and J by 10 bases, with 11 bases left in between. Germline V gene lookup returns CDR1 MNHEY and CDR2 SVGAGI. The length of the CDR3 is 12 residues. The CDR3 DNA is TGTGCCAGCAGTTACGCCCGACAGCCCTACACCTTC. Translated, it gives CASSYARQPYTF.

V gene TRBV5-1 combines with J gene TRBJ2-5, with 8 positions matching TRBD1. The J call may be in error: the DNA end matches TRBJ2-7 better. The germline gives CDR1 SGHRS, CDR2 YFSETQ. The CDR3 totals 15 residues. The CDR3 spells CASSPRQGIVYEQYF. CDR3 bases: TGCGCCAGCAGCCCAAGACAGGGGATAGTCTACGAGCAGTACTTC.

This chain joins TRBV6-1 and TRBJ2-2, with D tentatively TRBD1 (6 bases). The ends were cut back, 0 bases at V and 3 bases at J, with 17 bases in the middle. This CDR3 region has 18 residues. Germline V lookup: CDR1 MNHNS, CDR2 SASEGT. CDR3 residues: CASSEAQRSQGYTGELFF. CDR3 DNA: TGTGCCAGCAGTGAAGCCCAGCGCTCACAGGGATACACCGGGGAGCTGTTTTTT.

The CDR3 loop reads CASSPPQLGTQYF. The CDR3 DNA reads as TGTGCCAGCTCACCACCCCAACTGGGAACGCAGTATTTT. This sequence joins TRBV18 and TRBJ2-3; D is unresolved. V dropped 0 bases and J dropped 9 bases, with 10 bases sitting between them. CDR1 and CDR2 (germline): KGHSH, LQKENI. CDR3 length equals 13 residues.

The V gene is TRBV4-3, the J gene TRBJ1-1; a possible D gene is TRBD1 (5 bases). The CDR3 consists of 15 residues. V was trimmed by 0 bases and J by 0 bases, leaving 8 bases between them. Germline assignment: CDR1 LGHNA and CDR2 YSLEER. In DNA form, the CDR3 reads TGCGCCAGCAGCCAAGATATGGGACTGAACACTGAAGCTTTCTTT. This codes for CASSQDMGLNTEAFF.

V usage is TRBV4-1 and J usage is TRBJ1-2, with a tentative D call TRBD1 (5 bases). The germline gives CDR1 MGHRA, CDR2 YSYEKL. Trimming removed 1 base at V and 5 bases at J, with 20 bases between. The CDR3 spans 17 residues. CDR3 DNA sequence: TGCGCCAGCAGCCAAGTGGGGACTGCTGCTTTATTATATGGCTACACCTTC. Translating gives CASSQVGTAALLYGYTF.

J is TRBJ1-1 and V is TRBV29-1; no clear D. V was shortened by 3 bases and J by 6 bases, with 20 bases between the two germline ends. This CDR3 contains 15 residues. Per the germline V gene, CDR1 is SQVTM and CDR2 is ANQGSEA. CDR3 region: CSVDSPGRSWAEAFF. In nucleotides, the CDR3 is TGCAGCGTTGATTCCCCTGGCAGGTCGTGGGCTGAAGCTTTCTTT.

The chain links TRBV15 to TRBJ2-1, with 13 bases matching TRBD2. Germline trimming cut 3 bases from V and 6 bases from J; bases unmatched to any gene: 2. The CDR3 sequence is 15 residues long. Germline assignment: CDR1 LNHNV and CDR2 YYDKDF (reference sequence). CDR3 protein: CATSRGTSGTNEQFF. CDR3 sequence (DNA): TGTGCCACCAGCAGGGGGACTAGCGGGACCAATGAGCAGTTCTTC.

This clone was observed a single time. This rearrangement joins TRBV10-3 to TRBJ2-7; D possibly corresponds to TRBD1 (6 bases). V lost 5 bases, J lost 5 bases, and 13 bases lay in between. CDR1 and CDR2 (germline): ENHRY, SYGVKD. The CDR3 runs to 13 residues. CDR3 bases: TGTGCCATCAGTCAACAGGGATACAACGAGCAGTACTTC. Its translation is CAISQQGYNEQYF.

J is TRBJ2-7 and V is TRBV4-1; D is possibly TRBD1 (5 bases). Looked up from germline, CDR1 is MGHRA and CDR2 is YSYEKL. The CDR3 is 13 amino acids. Trimming shortened V by 4 bases and J by 0 bases, and 7 bases separated the two germline ends. The CDR3 DNA reads TGCGCCAGCAGCCTGGACAACTCCTACGAGCAGTACTTC. Translating it yields CASSLDNSYEQYF.

The J gene is TRBJ2-5, the V gene TRBV11-2; possibly TRBD2 for D (6 bases). V was cut by 5 bases and J by 5 bases, with 12 bases left in between. Germline CDR1 SGHAT, CDR2 FQNNGV. This CDR3 has 13 residues. As DNA, the CDR3 is TGTGCCAGCAGCGGGGGGATAGGGGAGACCCAGTACTTC. It translates to CASSGGIGETQYF.

The J gene is TRBJ1-2, the V gene TRBV5-1; the D gene is possibly TRBD1 (5 bases). The V gene lost 4 bases and the J gene lost 0 bases, with 13 bases spanning the gap. This CDR3 contains 15 residues. The V gene's germline CDR1 is SGHRS and CDR2 YFSETQ. The CDR3: CASSAGPGANYGYTF. The CDR3 bases are TGCGCCAGCAGCGCAGGACCGGGGGCTAACTATGGCTACACCTTC.

The rearrangement uses TRBV29-1 and TRBJ2-3, with TRBD2 identical over 13 bases. CDR1 is SQVTM and CDR2 is ANQGSEA in the germline V gene. The J segment lost 1 base and the V segment lost 7 bases, leaving 11 bases of the junction unmatched. CDR3 length: 17 residues. CDR3 region: CSGARTSGGAGTDTQYF. In DNA, the CDR3 is TGCAGCGGTGCCCGAACTAGCGGGGGGGCGGGCACAGATACGCAGTATTTT.

The gene calls are TRBV7-2 and TRBJ2-7, with D hard to call. The CDR3 length is 15 residues. From germline, CDR1 is SGHTA and CDR2 FQGNSA. Trimming stripped 5 bases from V and 0 bases from J, with 14 bases between. CDR3 loop: CASSPRAYPSYEQYF. Here the CDR3 DNA reads TGTGCCAGCAGCCCCCGGGCTTACCCCTCCTACGAGCAGTACTTC.

In DNA form, the CDR3 reads TGCGCCAGCAGTGGGCAAGCGGGGGGGCGTCGTGAGCAGTTCTTC. As protein: CASSGQAGGRREQFF. The chain recombines TRBV10-2 with TRBJ2-1, with TRBD2 matching over 10 bases. Germline CDR1 and CDR2: WSHSY and SAAADI. Trimming cost V 4 bases and J 9 bases; bases outside gene matches: 9. The CDR3 is made up of 15 amino acids.

The CDR3 DNA sequence: TGCGCCAGCAGAAGGGCAAGGGGCTACGAGCAGTACTTC. Protein product: CASRRARGYEQYF. The V call is TRBV5-1, the J call TRBJ2-7; perhaps TRBD1 as D (5 bases). CDR1 and CDR2 from the germline V gene are SGHRS and YFSETQ. The CDR3 spans 13 residues. V lost 5 bases and J lost 3, with 12 bases in between. The complete variable domain, with remaining parts taken from reference TRBV5-1 and TRBJ2-7, reads KAGVTQTPRYLIKTRGQQVTLSCSPISGHRSVSWYQQTPGQGLQFLFEYFSETQRNKGNFPGRFSGRQFSNSRSEMNVSTLELGDSALYLCASRRARGYEQYFGPGTRLTVT.

The chain recombines TRBV5-1 with TRBJ2-3; 10 nucleotides line up with TRBD2. V dropped 4 bases and J dropped 3; count of bases not matched to a gene: 5. This CDR3 region has 15 residues. CDR1 and CDR2 from the germline V gene are SGHRS and YFSETQ. DNA for the CDR3: TGCGCCAGCAGCCGTAGCGGGGGGATGACAGATACGCAGTATTTT. It specifies CASSRSGGMTDTQYF.

The rearrangement joins TRBV14 to TRBJ2-2; D might be TRBD1 (6 bases). This CDR3 region has 14 residues. Germline CDR1 is SGHDN and CDR2 is FVKESK. V was clipped by 8 bases and J by 6 bases, with 16 bases between them. DNA of the CDR3: TGTGCCAGCGAGGACCTAGACAGGCCCGGGGAGCTGTTTTTT. Residues: CASEDLDRPGELFF. Full variable domain (missing parts from reference TRBV14 and TRBJ2-2): EAGVTQFPSHSVIEKGQTVTLRCDPISGHDNLYWYRRVMGKEIKFLLHFVKESKQDESGMPNNRFLAERTGGTYSTLKVQPAELEDSGVYFCASEDLDRPGELFFGEGSRLTVL.

V usage is TRBV7-2 and J usage is TRBJ2-2; the D gene is possibly TRBD2 (5 bases). Germline V gene lookup returns CDR1 SGHTA and CDR2 FQGNSA. The CDR3 is made up of 15 amino acids. The ends were cut back, 7 bases at V and 3 bases at J, with 15 bases in the middle. The CDR3 sequence is CASTSIATHTGELFF. In DNA form, the CDR3 reads TGTGCCAGCACCTCGATAGCGACCCACACCGGGGAGCTGTTTTTT.